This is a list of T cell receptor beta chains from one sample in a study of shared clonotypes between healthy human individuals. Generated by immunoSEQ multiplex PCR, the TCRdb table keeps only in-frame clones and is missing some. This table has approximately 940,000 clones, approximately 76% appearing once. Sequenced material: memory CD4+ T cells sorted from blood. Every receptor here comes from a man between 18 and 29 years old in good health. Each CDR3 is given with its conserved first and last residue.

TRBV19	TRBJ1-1	CASRWGQLNTEAFF
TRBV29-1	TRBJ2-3	CSVRSNAKDTQYF
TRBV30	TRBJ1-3	CAWRDGTGSGNTIYF
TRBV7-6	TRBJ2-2	CASSLREGSPLNTGELFF
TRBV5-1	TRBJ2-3	CASSLALTGGISGDTQYF
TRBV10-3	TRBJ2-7	CAISEGQGHPGDF
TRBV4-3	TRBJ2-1	CASSQPGLASHNEQFF
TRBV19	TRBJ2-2	CASTSRTGTSGTNTGELFF
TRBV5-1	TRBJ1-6	CASSRSGDSPLHF
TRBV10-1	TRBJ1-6	CASSATGNSPLHF